This section outlines one TCR beta chain sequence together with its context. Its target is not known. The data originate from a study of T cells in localized non-small cell lung cancer. The germline gives CDR1 SQVTM, CDR2 ANQGSEA. The CDR3 length is 12 residues. V shed 8 bases and J 5 bases; nucleotides not matched to a gene: 7. Study findings and constraints: Adjacent uninvolved lung had the highest clonality, suggesting focused antigen responses. Higher T cell density in the blood was associated with longer overall survival, whereas higher adjacent-lung clonality associated with shorter survival. A median around 57 of the top 100 tumor clones appeared in adjacent lung.

Measured with immunoSEQ multiplex PCR; TCRdb has only the in-frame clones, and not every one. The sample lists about 59,000 clones, roughly 89% occurring once. This clonotype was obtained from a man between 35 and 75 years old with stage I squamous cell lung carcinoma. V is TRBV29-1 and J is TRBJ1-1, with 8 positions matching TRBD1. Source: peripheral blood, taken before any cancer treatment. CDR3 region: CSSLGTGTEAFF. The CDR3 DNA is TGCAGCTCCCTTGGGACAGGTACTGAAGCTTTCTTT. Filled out from reference TRBV29-1 and TRBJ1-1, the complete variable domain reads SAVISQKPSRDICQRGTSLTIQCQVDSQVTMMFWYRQQPGQSLTLIATANQGSEATYESGFVIDKFPISRPNLTFSTLTVSNMSPEDSSIYLCSSLGTGTEAFFGQGTRLTVV.